A single T cell receptor (beta chain) is shown here with its context. Its antigen is undetermined. The source of the sample is a study of tumor-infiltrating lymphocytes in primary liver carcinoma. For the study at large: Productive TCRbeta read yields ran from roughly 3.8 to 7.5 million per sample and were similar between tissues. Study outcomes and limitations: Blood's top-250-clone fraction was significantly lower than that of tumors (p = 0.039).

A primer matching the constant region was used to make TCR beta cDNA from 500 to 650 ng of total RNA. Nested multiplex PCR, run for three rounds with slightly modified ARM-PCR, yielded TCR beta libraries. TRBV1-TRBV30 forward primers paired with a C-beta reverse primer drove the first two PCR rounds, roughly 10 cycles each. TCRdb processed the multiplex PCR reads anew with MiXCR; each CDR3 protein has one entry. Here the sample spans about 37,000 distinct CDR3 sequences, approximately 82% being singletons. Trimming left V 7 bases short and J 3 bases short, with 16 bases between. The CDR3 loop spans 15 amino acids. Germline-derived CDR1 and CDR2 are ENHRY and SYGVKD. Each 20-30 mg portion of unsorted bulk tissue served as the source for co-extraction of RNA and DNA. Each participant had primary liver carcinoma, and surgical resection was the treatment.

This TCR derives from a man aged 35-49 years with primary liver carcinoma and hepatitis B virus infection. The V call is TRBV10-3, the J call TRBJ2-4, with D hard to call. The sample consisted of tumor-adjacent normal liver tissue. CDR3: CAINDNWKVKNIQYF. DNA for the CDR3: TGTGCCATCAATGACAACTGGAAAGTCAAAAACATTCAGTACTTC.